This TCR beta chain derives from a study of T cells in Graves' hyperthyroidism and ophthalmopathy. Across the whole study: Peripheral blood was taken when the disease was first diagnosed, before any treatment began.

CDR3 size: 16 residues. J lost 6 bases, V lost 3 bases, and 9 bases had no gene match. Germline V gene lookup returns CDR1 LNHDA and CDR2 SQIVND (reference sequence). RNA transcripts provided the source from which TCR beta CDR3 regions were amplified. First-round RT-PCR targeting the TCR CDR3 was performed with the HTBI primer set. TCRdb reprocessed the multiplex PCR reads with MiXCR, giving one entry per CDR3 protein. Of hundreds of thousands of distinct CDR3 sequences listed, 18% are singletons. The rearrangement uses TRBV19 and TRBJ2-2; TRBD1 matches at 8 bases. Sequencing input: blood. This sequence originates from a woman between 45 and 65 years old with Graves' hyperthyroidism that later progressed to Graves' ophthalmopathy. CDR3 region: CASSILRTGTAGELFF. The DNA of the CDR3 is TGTGCCAGTAGTATTTTGCGGACAGGGACGGCCGGGGAGCTGTTTTTT.